These T cell receptor beta chains were read from a single sample in a study of cytomegalovirus exposure and HLA in healthy donors. The repertoire was sequenced with immunoSEQ multiplex PCR; TCRdb's copy has only in-frame clones and lacks some. The repertoire holds 130,000 to 150,000 clones, with 91% as singletons. The sequenced sample consisted of PBMCs. These receptors came from a young man in good health and CMV-seronegative. Each CDR3 is given with its conserved first and last residue. D genes are given only for firm matches. A clone size is listed for some rows: how often the clone was seen (once, few, many), or a class if it is expanded.

v_call: TRBV18; j_call: TRBJ2-1; d_call: TRBD1; clone_size: NA; cdr3_aa: CASSPYGQGYEQFF; cdr3_nt: TGTGCCAGCTCACCATACGGACAGGGCTATGAGCAGTTCTTC
v_call: TRBV11-2; j_call: TRBJ2-1; d_call: NA; clone_size: NA; cdr3_aa: CASSLVRGLLYNEQFF; cdr3_nt: TGTGCCAGCAGCTTAGTAAGGGGACTTCTATACAATGAGCAGTTCTTC
v_call: TRBV5-6; j_call: TRBJ2-1; d_call: TRBD2; clone_size: NA; cdr3_aa: CASSFRVAGGPLLFF; cdr3_nt: TGTGCCAGCAGCTTTAGGGTAGCGGGAGGGCCCTTACTGTTCTTC
v_call: TRBV7-2; j_call: TRBJ2-3; d_call: NA; clone_size: NA; cdr3_aa: CASSSRQTDTQYF; cdr3_nt: TGTGCCAGCAGCTCCCGACAGACAGATACGCAGTATTTT
v_call: TRBV27; j_call: TRBJ1-1; d_call: TRBD1; clone_size: NA; cdr3_aa: CASIAGTGGSGAFF; cdr3_nt: TGTGCCAGCATTGCCGGGACAGGGGGTTCGGGAGCTTTCTTT
v_call: TRBV14; j_call: TRBJ2-2; d_call: NA; clone_size: NA; cdr3_aa: CASSQYGGRRGELFF; cdr3_nt: TGTGCCAGCAGCCAATACGGGGGTCGCCGAGGGGAGCTGTTTTTT
v_call: TRBV7-6; j_call: TRBJ2-3; d_call: TRBD2; clone_size: few; cdr3_aa: CASSSQRGPQPDTQYF; cdr3_nt: TGTGCCAGCAGCTCTCAGCGGGGGCCGCAGCCAGATACGCAGTATTTT
v_call: TRBV27; j_call: TRBJ2-1; d_call: NA; clone_size: NA; cdr3_aa: CASSPRYNEQFF; cdr3_nt: TGTGCCAGCAGCCCCCGGTACAATGAGCAGTTCTTC
v_call: TRBV9; j_call: TRBJ2-1; d_call: TRBD2; clone_size: NA; cdr3_aa: CASSVSGLVNEQFF; cdr3_nt: TGTGCCAGCAGCGTAAGTGGACTAGTGAATGAGCAGTTCTTC
v_call: TRBV13; j_call: TRBJ2-2; d_call: TRBD2; clone_size: NA; cdr3_aa: CASQSSGGTNTGELFF; cdr3_nt: TGTGCCAGCCAATCTAGCGGGGGAACGAACACCGGGGAGCTGTTTTTT
v_call: TRBV5-1; j_call: TRBJ2-1; d_call: TRBD1; clone_size: NA; cdr3_aa: CASSAGQGGNEQFF; cdr3_nt: TGCGCCAGCAGCGCGGGACAGGGTGGGAATGAGCAGTTCTTC
v_call: TRBV9; j_call: TRBJ2-2; d_call: NA; clone_size: NA; cdr3_aa: CASSVRVMEDTGELFF; cdr3_nt: TGTGCCAGCAGCGTAAGGGTGATGGAGGACACCGGGGAGCTGTTTTTT
v_call: TRBV6-1; j_call: TRBJ2-1; d_call: NA; clone_size: NA; cdr3_aa: CASSERAGSSRNEQFF; cdr3_nt: TGTGCCAGCAGTGAACGAGCGGGCAGCTCGAGGAATGAGCAGTTCTTC
v_call: TRBV4-2; j_call: TRBJ1-3; d_call: NA; clone_size: NA; cdr3_aa: CASSQEGVQGGNTIYF; cdr3_nt: TGTGCCAGCAGCCAAGAAGGGGTACAGGGAGGAAACACCATATATTTT
v_call: TRBV7-9; j_call: TRBJ1-2; d_call: NA; clone_size: NA; cdr3_aa: CASSLVQPNYGYTF; cdr3_nt: TGTGCCAGCAGCTTAGTACAGCCCAACTATGGCTACACCTTC
v_call: TRBV6-5; j_call: TRBJ2-5; d_call: NA; clone_size: NA; cdr3_aa: CASSRVLQETQYF; cdr3_nt: TGTGCCAGCAGTCGGGTCCTACAAGAGACCCAGTACTTC
v_call: TRBV6-5; j_call: TRBJ2-3; d_call: TRBD2; clone_size: NA; cdr3_aa: CASSSGLAGDTQYF; cdr3_nt: TGTGCCAGCAGTTCCGGACTAGCGGGGGATACGCAGTATTTT
v_call: TRBV21-1; j_call: TRBJ1-6; d_call: NA; clone_size: NA; cdr3_aa: CASSPRQGSSYNSPLHF; cdr3_nt: TGTGCCAGCAGCCCCAGACAGGGGAGCTCCTATAATTCACCCCTCCACTTT
v_call: TRBV9; j_call: TRBJ1-4; d_call: TRBD1; clone_size: once; cdr3_aa: CASSPGQGGEKLFF; cdr3_nt: TGTGCCAGCAGCCCTGGACAGGGGGGTGAAAAACTGTTTTTT
v_call: TRBV30; j_call: TRBJ2-6; d_call: NA; clone_size: NA; cdr3_aa: CAWNHMISGANVLTF; cdr3_nt: TGTGCCTGGAATCACATGATCTCTGGGGCCAACGTCCTGACTTTC
v_call: TRBV12-5; j_call: TRBJ1-1; d_call: TRBD1; clone_size: NA; cdr3_aa: CASGSPWDRGTEAFF; cdr3_nt: TGTGCTAGTGGTTCGCCCTGGGACAGGGGTACTGAAGCTTTCTTT
v_call: TRBV5-5; j_call: TRBJ1-5; d_call: NA; clone_size: NA; cdr3_aa: CASSPGGGGRLNQPQHF; cdr3_nt: TGTGCCAGCAGCCCCGGAGGGGGAGGGAGGCTCAATCAGCCCCAGCATTTT
v_call: TRBV9; j_call: TRBJ2-1; d_call: TRBD2; clone_size: NA; cdr3_aa: CASTALDSAGESEQFF; cdr3_nt: TGTGCCAGCACCGCCTTAGATTCAGCGGGGGAGAGTGAGCAGTTCTTC
v_call: TRBV11-2; j_call: TRBJ2-7; d_call: NA; clone_size: NA; cdr3_aa: CASSTSAGPPEQYF; cdr3_nt: TGTGCCAGCAGCACCTCAGCGGGCCCCCCCGAGCAGTACTTC
v_call: TRBV5-4; j_call: TRBJ1-2; d_call: NA; clone_size: NA; cdr3_aa: CASSPRVDYGYTF; cdr3_nt: TGTGCCAGCAGCCCCAGGGTCGACTATGGCTACACCTTC
v_call: TRBV5-1; j_call: TRBJ2-3; d_call: TRBD2; clone_size: NA; cdr3_aa: CASSLAIGLAGGSPTDTQYF; cdr3_nt: TGCGCCAGCAGCTTGGCGATTGGACTAGCGGGGGGCTCCCCCACAGATACGCAGTATTTT
v_call: TRBV27; j_call: TRBJ1-3; d_call: TRBD1; clone_size: NA; cdr3_aa: CASSLTGTGNTIYF; cdr3_nt: TGTGCCAGCAGTTTGACAGGGACTGGAAACACCATATATTTT
v_call: TRBV5-4; j_call: TRBJ2-5; d_call: TRBD1; clone_size: NA; cdr3_aa: CASSAGTGPQETQYF; cdr3_nt: TGTGCCAGCAGCGCAGGGACAGGGCCTCAAGAGACCCAGTACTTC
v_call: TRBV7-2; j_call: TRBJ2-5; d_call: TRBD2; clone_size: NA; cdr3_aa: CASSLARGGQETQYF; cdr3_nt: TGTGCCAGCAGCTTAGCACGCGGGGGGCAGGAGACCCAGTACTTC
v_call: TRBV7-2; j_call: TRBJ2-2; d_call: TRBD1; clone_size: NA; cdr3_aa: CASSLGQTTGELFF; cdr3_nt: TGTGCCAGCAGCTTGGGACAGACCACCGGGGAGCTGTTTTTT
v_call: TRBV6-6; j_call: TRBJ1-1; d_call: TRBD1; clone_size: NA; cdr3_aa: CASNPGQGWDTEAFF; cdr3_nt: TGTGCCAGCAACCCGGGACAGGGTTGGGACACTGAAGCTTTCTTT
v_call: TRBV10-3; j_call: TRBJ2-2; d_call: NA; clone_size: NA; cdr3_aa: CAISEPTGNTGELFF; cdr3_nt: TGTGCCATCAGTGAGCCGACGGGGAACACCGGGGAGCTGTTTTTT
v_call: TRBV19; j_call: TRBJ2-3; d_call: NA; clone_size: NA; cdr3_aa: CATQRVRGSTDTQYF; cdr3_nt: TGTGCCACCCAGCGTGTAAGAGGCAGCACAGATACGCAGTATTTT
v_call: TRBV19; j_call: TRBJ2-1; d_call: TRBD2; clone_size: NA; cdr3_aa: CASSIDGPGGPNEQFF; cdr3_nt: TGTGCCAGTAGTATAGATGGGCCGGGGGGGCCAAATGAGCAGTTCTTC
v_call: TRBV7-8; j_call: TRBJ1-2; d_call: TRBD1; clone_size: NA; cdr3_aa: CASSFLTGDYGYTF; cdr3_nt: TGTGCCAGCAGCTTTTTGACAGGGGACTATGGCTACACCTTC
v_call: TRBV5-4; j_call: TRBJ2-3; d_call: TRBD2; clone_size: NA; cdr3_aa: CASSFLRAGPTDTQYF; cdr3_nt: TGTGCCAGCAGCTTTTTGAGAGCGGGACCCACAGATACGCAGTATTTT
v_call: TRBV5-4; j_call: TRBJ2-7; d_call: NA; clone_size: NA; cdr3_aa: CASSFGVSYEQYF; cdr3_nt: TGTGCCAGCAGCTTCGGGGTCTCCTACGAGCAGTACTTC
v_call: TRBV7-9; j_call: TRBJ2-5; d_call: TRBD1; clone_size: once; cdr3_aa: CASSFGQGLETQYF; cdr3_nt: TGTGCCAGCAGCTTTGGACAGGGACTAGAGACCCAGTACTTC
v_call: TRBV7-8; j_call: TRBJ2-5; d_call: TRBD1; clone_size: NA; cdr3_aa: CASSLVAGGLLGETQYF; cdr3_nt: TGTGCCAGCAGCTTAGTGGCAGGGGGTTTGTTAGGAGAGACCCAGTACTTC
v_call: TRBV11-2; j_call: TRBJ1-1; d_call: NA; clone_size: NA; cdr3_aa: CASSLGAVNTEAFF; cdr3_nt: TGTGCCAGCAGCTTAGGTGCGGTGAACACTGAAGCTTTCTTT
v_call: TRBV6-5; j_call: TRBJ2-1; d_call: NA; clone_size: NA; cdr3_aa: CASSYMGRVVDEQFF; cdr3_nt: TGTGCCAGCAGTTACATGGGCAGGGTTGTCGATGAGCAGTTCTTC
v_call: TRBV9; j_call: TRBJ2-5; d_call: NA; clone_size: NA; cdr3_aa: CASSPPTGGPRETQYF; cdr3_nt: TGTGCCAGCAGCCCCCCCACGGGGGGCCCCCGAGAGACCCAGTACTTC
v_call: TRBV5-1; j_call: TRBJ1-6; d_call: TRBD1; clone_size: NA; cdr3_aa: CASSPRDSQNSPLHF; cdr3_nt: TGCGCCAGCAGCCCACGGGACAGTCAAAATTCACCCCTCCACTTT
v_call: TRBV7-6; j_call: TRBJ2-7; d_call: TRBD2; clone_size: NA; cdr3_aa: CASSPHRLTSGVSYEQYF; cdr3_nt: TGTGCCAGCAGCCCCCACCGTCTTACTAGCGGGGTCTCCTACGAGCAGTACTTC
v_call: TRBV7-3; j_call: TRBJ2-1; d_call: NA; clone_size: once; cdr3_aa: CASQGNPNNEQFF; cdr3_nt: TGTGCCAGCCAGGGTAACCCTAACAATGAGCAGTTCTTC
v_call: TRBV6-5; j_call: TRBJ1-2; d_call: TRBD1; clone_size: NA; cdr3_aa: CASSDRDGYTF; cdr3_nt: TGTGCCAGCAGCGACAGGGATGGCTACACCTTC
v_call: TRBV28; j_call: TRBJ2-3; d_call: TRBD2; clone_size: once; cdr3_aa: CASSLAGDTDTQYF; cdr3_nt: TGTGCCAGCAGTTTGGCGGGGGACACAGATACGCAGTATTTT
v_call: TRBV30; j_call: TRBJ2-3; d_call: NA; clone_size: NA; cdr3_aa: CAWSVADTDTQYF; cdr3_nt: TGTGCCTGGAGTGTAGCTGACACAGATACGCAGTATTTT
v_call: TRBV5-1; j_call: TRBJ2-6; d_call: NA; clone_size: NA; cdr3_aa: CASRVQGSGANVLTF; cdr3_nt: TGCGCCAGCAGGGTACAGGGCTCTGGGGCCAACGTCCTGACTTTC
v_call: TRBV6-1; j_call: TRBJ2-7; d_call: TRBD1; clone_size: NA; cdr3_aa: CAAGTGVPYEQYF; cdr3_nt: TGTGCCGCCGGAACAGGGGTTCCCTACGAGCAGTACTTC
v_call: TRBV30; j_call: TRBJ1-2; d_call: NA; clone_size: NA; cdr3_aa: CAWSVLGSGGYTF; cdr3_nt: TGTGCCTGGAGTGTACTAGGATCGGGTGGCTACACCTTC
v_call: TRBV5-1; j_call: TRBJ2-3; d_call: TRBD2; clone_size: NA; cdr3_aa: CASSLLAGLADTQYF; cdr3_nt: TGCGCCAGCAGCCTACTAGCGGGGTTGGCAGATACGCAGTATTTT
v_call: TRBV20-1; j_call: TRBJ2-1; d_call: NA; clone_size: NA; cdr3_aa: CSARTSNEQFF; cdr3_nt: TGCAGTGCTAGAACTTCCAATGAGCAGTTCTTC